This TCR beta chain is from a study of long-term antiretroviral therapy in people with HIV. Study outcomes and limitations: Pre-ART expanded TRB clones stayed dominant throughout, though often decreasing after ART. In HIV, the repertoires covered a tighter span of CDR3 lengths than in controls.

At the survey level, the v3.0 immunoSEQ assay was run. TCRdb's table, derived via immunoSEQ multiplex PCR, lists solely in-frame clones and lacks some. Altogether approximately 25,000 clones are present, more than 75% being singletons, with the ten largest covering about 10%. As to this clone: Its antigen remains unidentified.

This TCR came from a man aged 35 to 55 with HIV. This sample comprised unsorted PBMCs, obtained 4.8 to 5 years after starting antiretroviral therapy.

CDR3 nucleotide sequence: TGTGCCAGCAGTGGCGGGGGGCCGATCAGTAAAGAGACCCAGTACTTC. This sequence encodes CASSGGGPISKETQYF. This rearrangement joins TRBV7-4 to TRBJ2-5; 8 positions agree with TRBD2. This CDR3 has 16 amino acids. Trimming removed 6 bases from V and 3 bases from J; junction bases left unmatched: 12. Germline V gene data show CDR1 as SGHVT and CDR2 as SQSDAQ.